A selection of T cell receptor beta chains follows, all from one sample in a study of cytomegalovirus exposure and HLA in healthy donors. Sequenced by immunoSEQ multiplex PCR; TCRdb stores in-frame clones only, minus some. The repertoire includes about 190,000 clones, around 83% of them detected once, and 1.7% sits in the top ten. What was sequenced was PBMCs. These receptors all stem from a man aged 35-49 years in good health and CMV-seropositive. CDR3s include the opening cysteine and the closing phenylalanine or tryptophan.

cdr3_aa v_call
CATLERGSNYGYTF TRBV10-3
CATSTGTSFADTQYF TRBV15
CASSFRAGFYYEQYF TRBV11-2
CASSLSTGGADSQYF TRBV5-4
CASSGPGREGPENSQYF TRBV6-1
CASSMAGDYGYTF TRBV5-4
CASSPAASGRGTDTQYF TRBV5-4
CSVGARTSGIDHNEQFF TRBV29-1
CSVARTGGRGELFF TRBV29-1
CARRTGNYGYTF TRBV21-1
CASSLGGLNTGELFF TRBV11-2
CASSPAETSGKFF TRBV18
CASSVRGYDEKLFF TRBV5-1
CASSSLPGQETNEKLFF TRBV7-9
CAISERRDTDTQYF TRBV10-3
CASSGGSSYEQYF TRBV9
CASSGPREFF TRBV7-9